The TCR beta chain under discussion was sequenced for a study of blood T cell repertoires in COVID-19. Looking at the study overall: PBMCs, B-cell-depleted T cells, or T cells provided the cDNA or gDNA that made up the material.

Participants reported their clinical history, and cohort assignment relied on those reports. Exposed enrollees encountered a COVID-19 case at some point within 2 weeks before study entry. This CDR3 comprises 14 residues. Per the germline V gene, CDR1 is SGDLS and CDR2 is YYNGEE. Trimming cost V 3 bases and J 5 bases; bases outside gene matches: 5. Assay used: immunoSEQ multiplex PCR; TCRdb lists only in-frame clones, some missing. Among some 300,000 clones listed, 85% to 95% were seen once. V usage is TRBV9 and J usage is TRBJ2-7; TRBD1 matches at 10 bases. This TCR was sampled from a woman aged 25-40 years who had been exposed to COVID-19. Sequencing used PBMCs or T cells enriched from blood (not recorded which). The CDR3 sequence: CASSAGTGAHEQYF. CDR3 nucleotide sequence: TGTGCCAGCAGCGCCGGGACAGGGGCCCACGAGCAGTACTTC.